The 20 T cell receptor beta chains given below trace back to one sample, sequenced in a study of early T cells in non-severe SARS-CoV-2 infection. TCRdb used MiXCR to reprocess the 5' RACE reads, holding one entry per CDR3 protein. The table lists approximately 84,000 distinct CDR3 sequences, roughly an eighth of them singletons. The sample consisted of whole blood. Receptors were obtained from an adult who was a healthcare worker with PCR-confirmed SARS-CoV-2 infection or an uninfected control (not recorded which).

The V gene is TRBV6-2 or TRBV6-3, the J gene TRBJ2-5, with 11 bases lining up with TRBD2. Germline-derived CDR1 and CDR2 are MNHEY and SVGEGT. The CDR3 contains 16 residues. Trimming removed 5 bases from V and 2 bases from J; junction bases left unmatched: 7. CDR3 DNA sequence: TGTGCCAGCAGTCAAACGGGACTAGCGGCACAAGAGACCCAGTACTTC. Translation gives CASSQTGLAAQETQYF.

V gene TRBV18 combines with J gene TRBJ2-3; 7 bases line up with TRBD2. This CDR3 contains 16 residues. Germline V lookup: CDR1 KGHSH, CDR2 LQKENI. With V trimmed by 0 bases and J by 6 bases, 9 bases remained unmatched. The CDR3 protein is CASSPPASGATDTQYF. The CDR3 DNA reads TGTGCCAGCTCACCACCGGCTAGCGGTGCTACGGATACGCAGTATTTT.

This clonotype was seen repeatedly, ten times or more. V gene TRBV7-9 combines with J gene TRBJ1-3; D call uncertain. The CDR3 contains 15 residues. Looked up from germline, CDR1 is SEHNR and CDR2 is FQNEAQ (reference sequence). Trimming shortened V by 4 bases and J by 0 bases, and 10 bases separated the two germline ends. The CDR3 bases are TGTGCCAGCAGCTCTCTATGGGCCTCTGGAAACACCATATATTTT. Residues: CASSSLWASGNTIYF. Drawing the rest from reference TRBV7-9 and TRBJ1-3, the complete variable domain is DTGVSQNPRHKITKRGQNVTFRCDPISEHNRLYWYRQTLGQGPEFLTYFQNEAQLEKSRLLSDRFSAERPKGSFSTLEIQRTEQGDSAMYLCASSSLWASGNTIYFGEGSWLTVV.

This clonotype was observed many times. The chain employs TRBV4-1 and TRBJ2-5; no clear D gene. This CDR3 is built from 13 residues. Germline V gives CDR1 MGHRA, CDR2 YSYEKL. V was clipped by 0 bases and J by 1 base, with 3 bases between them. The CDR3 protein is CASSQDVQETQYF. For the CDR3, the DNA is TGCGCCAGCAGCCAAGACGTCCAAGAGACCCAGTACTTC.

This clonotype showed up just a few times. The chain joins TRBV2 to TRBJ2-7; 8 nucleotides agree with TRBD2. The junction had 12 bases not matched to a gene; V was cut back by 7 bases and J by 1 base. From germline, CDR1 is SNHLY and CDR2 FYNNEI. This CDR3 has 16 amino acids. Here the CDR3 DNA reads TGTGCCAGCACTCCCCAGGGATTAGCGGGATCCTACGAGCAGTACTTC. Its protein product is CASTPQGLAGSYEQYF.

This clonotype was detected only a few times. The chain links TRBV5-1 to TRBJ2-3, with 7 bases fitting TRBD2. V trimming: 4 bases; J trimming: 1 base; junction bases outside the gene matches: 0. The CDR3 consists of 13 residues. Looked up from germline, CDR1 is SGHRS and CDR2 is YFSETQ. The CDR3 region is CASSGRGTDTQYF. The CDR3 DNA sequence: TGCGCCAGCAGCGGGAGGGGCACAGATACGCAGTATTTT.

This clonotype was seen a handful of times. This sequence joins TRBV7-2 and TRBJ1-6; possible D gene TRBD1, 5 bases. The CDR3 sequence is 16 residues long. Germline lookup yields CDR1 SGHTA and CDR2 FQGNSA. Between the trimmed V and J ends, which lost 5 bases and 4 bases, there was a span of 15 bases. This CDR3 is CASSPPGDRYNSPLHF. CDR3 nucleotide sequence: TGTGCCAGCAGCCCCCCGGGGGATCGATATAATTCACCCCTCCACTTT.

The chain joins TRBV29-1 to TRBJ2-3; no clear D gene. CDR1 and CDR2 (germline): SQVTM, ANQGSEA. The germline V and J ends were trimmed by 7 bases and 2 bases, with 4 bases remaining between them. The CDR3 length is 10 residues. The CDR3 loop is CSGHTDTQYF. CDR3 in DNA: TGCAGCGGGCACACAGATACGCAGTATTTT.

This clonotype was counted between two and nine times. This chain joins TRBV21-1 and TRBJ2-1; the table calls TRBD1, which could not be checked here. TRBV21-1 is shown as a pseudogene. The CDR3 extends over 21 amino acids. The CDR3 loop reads CASSKVLTGGGPTASYNEQFF. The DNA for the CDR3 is TGTGCCAGCAGCAAAGTACTTACAGGGGGCGGGCCAACCGCATCCTACAATGAGCAGTTCTTC.

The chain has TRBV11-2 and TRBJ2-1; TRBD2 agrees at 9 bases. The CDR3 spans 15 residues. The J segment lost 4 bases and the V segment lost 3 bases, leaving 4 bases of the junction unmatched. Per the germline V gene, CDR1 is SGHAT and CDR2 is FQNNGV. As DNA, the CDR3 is TGTGCCAGCAGCTTTGATAGCGGGGGTTACAATGAGCAGTTCTTC. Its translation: CASSFDSGGYNEQFF.

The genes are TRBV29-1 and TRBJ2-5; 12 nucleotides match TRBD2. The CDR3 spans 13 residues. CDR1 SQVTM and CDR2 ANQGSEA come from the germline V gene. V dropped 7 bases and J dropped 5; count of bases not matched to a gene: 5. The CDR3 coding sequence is TGCAGCGGCCGGACTAGCGGGGTTGAGACCCAGTACTTC. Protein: CSGRTSGVETQYF.

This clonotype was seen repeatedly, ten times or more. Here the CDR3 DNA reads TGTGCCAGCAGCCCCGGGACCGCGAGCTTTTTCTTT. The encoded protein is CASSPGTASFFF. This sequence joins TRBV7-9 and TRBJ1-1, with D possibly matching TRBD1 (5 bases). CDR1 is SEHNR and CDR2 is FQNEAQ in the germline V gene (reference sequence). The V end was cut by 5 bases, the J end by 13 bases, with 17 bases between. This CDR3 contains 12 residues. Full variable domain (rest looked up from reference TRBV7-9 and TRBJ1-1): DTGVSQNPRHKITKRGQNVTFRCDPISEHNRLYWYRQTLGQGPEFLTYFQNEAQLEKSRLLSDRFSAERPKGSFSTLEIQRTEQGDSAMYLCASSPGTASFFFGQGTRLTVV.

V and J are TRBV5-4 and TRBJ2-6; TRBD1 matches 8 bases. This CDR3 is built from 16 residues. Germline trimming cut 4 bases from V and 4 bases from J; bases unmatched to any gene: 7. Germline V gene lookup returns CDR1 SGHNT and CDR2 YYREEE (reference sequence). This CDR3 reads CASSPGQGPGANVLTF. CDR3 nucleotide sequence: TGTGCCAGCAGCCCAGGACAGGGTCCCGGGGCCAACGTCCTGACTTTC.

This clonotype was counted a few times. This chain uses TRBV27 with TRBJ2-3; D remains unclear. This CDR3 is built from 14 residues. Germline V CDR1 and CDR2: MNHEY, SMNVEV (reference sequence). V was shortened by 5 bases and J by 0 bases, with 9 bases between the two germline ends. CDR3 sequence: CASSNPYSTDTQYF. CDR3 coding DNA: TGTGCCAGCAGTAACCCATACAGCACAGATACGCAGTATTTT.

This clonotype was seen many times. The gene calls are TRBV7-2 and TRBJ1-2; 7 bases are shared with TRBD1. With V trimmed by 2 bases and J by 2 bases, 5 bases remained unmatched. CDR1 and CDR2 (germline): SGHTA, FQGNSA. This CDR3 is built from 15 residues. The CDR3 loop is CASSLMTTGNYGYTF. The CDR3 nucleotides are TGTGCCAGCAGCTTAATGACGACAGGGAACTATGGCTACACCTTC.

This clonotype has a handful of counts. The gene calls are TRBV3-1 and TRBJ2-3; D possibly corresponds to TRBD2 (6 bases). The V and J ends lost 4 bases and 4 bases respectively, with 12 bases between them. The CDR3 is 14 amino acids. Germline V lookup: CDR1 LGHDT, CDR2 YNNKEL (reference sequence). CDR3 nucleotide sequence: TGTGCCAGCAGCCCCTCGGGAGCTCCAGATACGCAGTATTTT. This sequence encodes CASSPSGAPDTQYF.

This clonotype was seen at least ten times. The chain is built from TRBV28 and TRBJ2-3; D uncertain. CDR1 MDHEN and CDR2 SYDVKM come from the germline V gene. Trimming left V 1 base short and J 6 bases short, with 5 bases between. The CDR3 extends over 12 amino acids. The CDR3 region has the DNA TGTGCCAGCAGTTTATTTGGGGATACGCAGTATTTT. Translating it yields CASSLFGDTQYF.

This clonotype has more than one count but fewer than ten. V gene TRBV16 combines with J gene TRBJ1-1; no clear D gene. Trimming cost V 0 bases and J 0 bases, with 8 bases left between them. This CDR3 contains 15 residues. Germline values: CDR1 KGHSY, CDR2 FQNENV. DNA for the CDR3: TGTGCCAGCAGCCAATCGAACAGCTTGAACACTGAAGCTTTCTTT. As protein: CASSQSNSLNTEAFF.

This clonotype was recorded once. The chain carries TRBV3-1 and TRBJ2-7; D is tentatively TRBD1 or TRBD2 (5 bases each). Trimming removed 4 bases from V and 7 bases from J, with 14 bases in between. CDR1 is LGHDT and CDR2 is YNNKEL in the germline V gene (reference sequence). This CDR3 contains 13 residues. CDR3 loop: CASSRTGTGEQYF. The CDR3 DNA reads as TGTGCCAGCAGCCGAACAGGAACGGGAGAGCAGTACTTC.

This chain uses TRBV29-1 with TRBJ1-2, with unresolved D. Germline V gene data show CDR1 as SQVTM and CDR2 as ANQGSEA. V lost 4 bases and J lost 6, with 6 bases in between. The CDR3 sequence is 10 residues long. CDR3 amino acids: CSVVIDGYTF. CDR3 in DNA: TGCAGCGTTGTTATCGATGGCTACACCTTC.